This T cell receptor beta chain was observed in a study of T cell clonality in common variable immunodeficiency. Germline CDR1 reads MNHNS; CDR2 reads SASEGT. V shed 4 bases, J shed 2 bases, and the junction held 1 base outside the gene matches. This CDR3 has 15 amino acids. Method: immunoSEQ multiplex PCR; TCRdb's copy keeps in-frame clones and lacks some. Singletons are absent from the sample, which has fewer than 50,000 clones. This clone was seen at least ten times. The CDR3 end is not reached by the read, which stops 3 residues before it; the germline J gene fills it in. The sequenced sample consisted of peripheral blood mononuclear cells. The chain couples TRBV6-1 to TRBJ2-1; 11 bases are shared with TRBD2. This clonotype was sampled from a person aged 18 to 70 in good health. Here the CDR3 reads CASSVTSGTYNEQFF. The CDR3 DNA, read in part, is TGTGCCAGCAGTGTGACTAGCGGGACCTACAATGAG.